This TCR beta chain came from a study of neoadjuvant nivolumab and ipilimumab in lung cancer. The repertoire was sequenced with immunoSEQ multiplex PCR; TCRdb's copy has only in-frame clones and lacks some. Here the sample spans about 23,000 clones, under 90% being singletons. This CDR3 has 11 residues. Germline lookup yields CDR1 SGHTS and CDR2 YDEGEE. The V end was cut by 4 bases, the J end by 8 bases, with 9 bases between. On this clone itself: The antigen is undetermined.

Study outcomes and limitations: TCR richness and clonality were higher in tumors than adjacent uninvolved lung. Only two of four nivolumab-treated tumors gained richness and clonality by surgery. Higher pretherapy blood TCR richness went with higher resected-tumor richness.

The TCR sequence derives from an adult with non-small cell lung cancer. The chain has TRBV5-8 and TRBJ1-1; D remains unclear. The material was peripheral blood, obtained before neoadjuvant nivolumab, alone or with ipilimumab. The CDR3 is CASSGWAEAFF. The CDR3 nucleotides are TGTGCCAGCAGCGGGTGGGCCGAAGCTTTCTTT.